The 2 T cell receptor beta chains below all came from one sample that was sequenced in a study of Ad26.COV2.S vaccination and SARS-CoV-2 variants. Clones were sequenced by immunoSEQ multiplex PCR, and TCRdb holds only the in-frame ones, with some missing. The sample includes about 400,000 clones, about 92% of them seen just once. Treatment indicated: about 20 received Ad26.COV2.S at low or high dose, single or two shots; 5 received placebo; per-sample allocation not given. All samples were drawn on day 63, counting from the first vaccine or placebo injection. The sample consisted of peripheral blood, taken in a trial of Ad26.COV2.S vaccine versus placebo. These receptors were collected from a person aged 18-60 years who received the Ad26.COV2.S COVID-19 vaccine or a placebo.

The chain uses TRBV4-3 and TRBJ2-5; D call uncertain. Germline V gene sequence: CDR1 LGHNA, CDR2 YSLEER. This CDR3 is 13 amino acids long. V lost 3 bases to trimming and J lost 1 base, with 6 bases between them. The CDR3 is CASSQGAQETQYF. The DNA of the CDR3 is TGCGCCAGCAGCCAGGGTGCCCAAGAGACCCAGTACTTC.

The rearrangement uses TRBV27 and TRBJ2-3, with TRBD2 identical over 12 bases. Germline CDR1 reads MNHEY; CDR2 reads SMNVEV (reference sequence). The CDR3 contains 15 residues. Trimming removed 6 bases from V and 10 bases from J; junction bases left unmatched: 11. Here the CDR3 reads CASRTSGGTIRAQYF. The CDR3 DNA reads as TGTGCCAGCAGGACTAGCGGGGGAACCATACGAGCGCAGTATTTT.